This T cell receptor (beta chain) was observed in a study of T-cell reconstitution after alpha-beta-depleted transplantation in children listed by TCRdb under 2016. In the study overall: Using TCR repertoire profiling, the study quantitatively followed how T-cell immune reconstitution unfolded in children after TCRalphabeta/CD19-depleted allogeneic hematopoietic cell transplantation.

CDR1 and CDR2 are read off the germline V gene as KGHSH and LQKENI. The CDR3 holds 13 amino acids from the cysteine to the phenylalanine. Kept here is only the CDR3 DNA, which spans 39 bases and is read in frame from base 1. V trim: 8 bases; J trim: 5 bases; unmatched bases: 7. Worth noting for this clonotype: Its cognate antigen has yet to be identified. No base qualities exist here, and no much larger clone lies one base off it.

The library was generated by PCR. Sequencer: Illumina HiSeq 2500. Molecular barcoding was employed in the preparation of TCR libraries, with unique molecular identifiers being used to normalize TCRbeta repertoire quantification. TCRdb redid the processing of the public reads, applying fastp at Q25 and MiXCR, and retained in-frame beta chains. Every CDR3 protein is listed once, alongside the most common genes and DNA of its rows. The sample profile shows approximately 520,000 distinct CDR3 sequences; approximately 32% of them were found once. The ten largest clones take up 2% to 3% of the sample. The sequence links TRBV18 to TRBJ2-5; TRBD1 matches 8 bases in the middle. This specimen consisted of PBMCs from the stem cell graft donor, obtained from the stem cell graft. This TCR derives from a human donor who donated a stem cell graft to a child with aplastic anemia. The bases read TGTGCCAGCGCAAACAGGGGGGCGGAGACCCAGTACTTC. Translated, this is CASANRGAETQYF.